The rows below give T cell receptor beta chains drawn from one sample of a study of identical twins. TCRdb reanalysed the 5' RACE reads using MiXCR and keeps one entry per CDR3 protein. Of more than 200,000 distinct CDR3 sequences in the sample, more than 12% were seen once. Sequencing input: memory (CD45RO+) T cells sorted from blood. These receptor sequences come from a woman aged 18-29 years in good health. Both conserved end residues are part of each CDR3. The order of the fields is CDR3 protein, CDR3 DNA, J gene, V gene, D gene, clone size. The D gene is left open where the match is weak. Clone size is given for some rows only: seen once, a few or many times, or a class if the clone is expanded.

CASGHMDSPLHF TGTGCCAGTGGACACATGGATTCACCCCTCCACTTT TRBJ1-6 TRBV25-1 - few
CAWSVARLQQYF TGTGCCTGGAGTGTAGCCCGCCTCCAGCAGTACTTC TRBJ2-7 TRBV30 - few
CASSVVGKGYGYTF TGTGCCAGCAGCGTAGTTGGGAAGGGCTATGGCTACACCTTC TRBJ1-2 TRBV9 - -
CASSKLASGTDTQYF TGTGCCAGCAGCAAACTAGCTAGCGGCACAGATACGCAGTATTTT TRBJ2-3 TRBV12-3/TRBV12-4 - -
CASSLAWSSVRNEQFF TGTGCCAGCAGCTTAGCGTGGTCTAGCGTCCGCAATGAGCAGTTCTTC TRBJ2-1 TRBV7-9 - -
CASSRQGARRYTF TGTGCCAGCAGCCGACAGGGGGCGCGCAGATACACCTTC TRBJ1-2 TRBV5-6 TRBD1 -
CASSQTGGRSPLHF TGTGCCAGCAGCCAGACAGGGGGCAGGTCACCCCTCCACTTT TRBJ1-6 TRBV3-1 TRBD1 -
CSAWGAEAFF TGCAGTGCCTGGGGGGCTGAAGCTTTCTTT TRBJ1-1 TRBV20-1 - -
CSAGVGGTEAFF TGCAGTGCTGGGGTAGGAGGCACTGAAGCTTTCTTT TRBJ1-1 TRBV20-1 - -
CASSQVAGWRDEQFF TGTGCCAGCAGCCAAGTAGCGGGGTGGAGGGATGAGCAGTTCTTC TRBJ2-1 TRBV7-2 TRBD2 -
CASSLRDNYEQYF TGTGCCAGCAGTCTCCGGGACAACTACGAGCAGTACTTC TRBJ2-7 TRBV27 - -
CASSLDSGQGAYEQYF TGTGCCAGCAGCTTAGACTCGGGACAGGGGGCGTACGAGCAGTACTTC TRBJ2-7 TRBV7-2 TRBD1 many
CASSLGTASGSYNEQFF TGCGCCAGCAGCTTGGGAACGGCTAGCGGCTCCTACAATGAGCAGTTCTTC TRBJ2-1 TRBV5-1 TRBD2 many
CASSENQGSPYNEQFF TGTGCCAGCAGCGAGAACCAGGGAAGCCCCTACAATGAGCAGTTCTTC TRBJ2-1 TRBV21-1 - -
CASSVDGSHQYF TGTGCCAGCAGCGTAGATGGCTCCCATCAGTACTTC TRBJ2-4 TRBV9 - few
CATSAPPSETQYF TGTGCCACCAGTGCCCCACCCTCGGAGACCCAGTACTTC TRBJ2-5 TRBV24-1 - -
CASSYQVNTEAFF TGTGCCAGCAGTTACCAGGTGAACACTGAAGCTTTCTTT TRBJ1-1 TRBV6-5 - many
CASNLDFGPTDTQYF TGCGCCAGCAACCTCGACTTCGGGCCCACAGATACGCAGTATTTT TRBJ2-3 TRBV4-3 - -
CASSFMGGGFEKLFF TGTGCCAGCAGCTTTATGGGTGGAGGGTTTGAAAAACTGTTTTTT TRBJ1-4 TRBV7-2 - few
CASTQSGASYNEQFF TGTGCCAGTACCCAAAGCGGAGCCTCCTACAATGAGCAGTTCTTC TRBJ2-1 TRBV19 - -
CASSLRGSPEKLFF TGTGCCAGCAGCCTAAGGGGTTCTCCCGAAAAACTGTTTTTT TRBJ1-4 TRBV7-2 - -
CASSSPGRDNEQFF TGTGCCAGCAGTTCCCCAGGGCGAGACAATGAGCAGTTCTTC TRBJ2-1 TRBV6-5 - few
CASSRDRGNSPLHF TGTGCCAGCAGCCGTGACCGTGGAAACTCACCCCTCCACTTT TRBJ1-6 TRBV5-1 - many
CASSHTSGPADEQFF TGTGCCAGCAGCCACACTTCAGGGCCCGCGGATGAGCAGTTCTTC TRBJ2-1 TRBV5-8 - few
CATSRDFGGYNEQFF TGTGCCACCAGCAGAGATTTTGGGGGGTACAATGAGCAGTTCTTC TRBJ2-1 TRBV15 - -
CASSLSSRVDTIYF TGTGCCAGCAGCTTAAGTAGCAGGGTTGACACCATATATTTT TRBJ1-3 TRBV7-2 - few
CASKRGEDTQYF TGTGCCAGTAAGCGGGGGGAAGATACGCAGTATTTT TRBJ2-3 TRBV6-6 TRBD2 -
CASSQVPGGLYEQYF TGTGCCAGCAGCCAAGTCCCGGGGGGGCTTTACGAGCAGTACTTC TRBJ2-7 TRBV3-1 TRBD2 -
CASSLKGSGNTIYF TGTGCCAGCAGTTTAAAGGGCTCCGGAAACACCATATATTTT TRBJ1-3 TRBV12-3/TRBV12-4 - -
CASSLGTGGNTIYF TGCGCCAGCAGCTTGGGGACAGGAGGAAACACCATATATTTT TRBJ1-3 TRBV5-1 TRBD1 many
CASSPPIRVVGELFF TGTGCCAGCAGTCCTCCAATCCGGGTAGTCGGGGAGCTGTTTTTT TRBJ2-2 TRBV12-3/TRBV12-4 - many
CASSSSGGNGNEQFF TGTGCCAGCAGCTCTAGCGGGGGAAACGGCAATGAGCAGTTCTTC TRBJ2-1 TRBV2 TRBD2 few
CASKGRAVYNEQFF TGCGCCAGCAAGGGGCGGGCGGTATACAATGAGCAGTTCTTC TRBJ2-1 TRBV5-1 - many
CAYMETQYF TGTGCCTACATGGAGACCCAGTACTTC TRBJ2-5 TRBV7-3 - -
CASSPGGGADTQYF TGCGCCAGCAGCCCCGGGGGCGGGGCAGATACGCAGTATTTT TRBJ2-3 TRBV5-1 - -
CASTLSPAGAHPSYEQYF TGTGCCAGCACCCTGAGCCCGGCGGGGGCTCATCCCTCCTACGAGCAGTACTTC TRBJ2-7 TRBV21-1 - few
CASNRVGSYEQYF TGTGCCAGCAATCGGGTAGGCTCCTACGAGCAGTACTTC TRBJ2-7 TRBV27 - -
CASSQTTGVTEAFF TGTGCCAGCAGCCAAACCACAGGGGTCACTGAAGCTTTCTTT TRBJ1-1 TRBV3-1 TRBD1 -
CASSLTGGGEAFF TGTGCCAGCAGCTTAACAGGAGGGGGGGAAGCTTTCTTT TRBJ1-1 TRBV7-3 - many
CASSFTGRGGETQYF TGTGCCAGCAGCTTCACAGGCAGGGGGGGAGAGACCCAGTACTTC TRBJ2-5 TRBV5-6 - -
CASTPRAGGPDTQYF TGTGCCAGCACCCCCCGGGCGGGAGGGCCGGATACGCAGTATTTT TRBJ2-3 TRBV25-1 TRBD2 few
CASSVAGVPDTQYF TGTGCCAGCAGTGTAGCGGGAGTCCCAGATACGCAGTATTTT TRBJ2-3 TRBV6-1 TRBD2 few
CSARSHRGGGTEAFF TGCAGTGCTAGGTCCCACAGGGGCGGGGGCACTGAAGCTTTCTTT TRBJ1-1 TRBV20-1 TRBD1 few
CASSLDGTSGRGLFF TGCGCCAGCAGCTTGGATGGGACTAGCGGGAGAGGGCTGTTTTTT TRBJ2-2 TRBV5-1 TRBD2 many
CASGSGRNYGYTF TGTGCTAGTGGATCGGGGCGTAACTATGGCTACACCTTC TRBJ1-2 TRBV12-5 - few
CSASKSLAGLVEQYF TGCAGTGCTAGCAAATCACTAGCGGGATTGGTTGAGCAGTACTTC TRBJ2-7 TRBV20-1 TRBD2 few
CASSRAGANVLTF TGTGCCAGCAGCCGGGCAGGGGCCAACGTCCTGACTTTC TRBJ2-6 TRBV4-2 - many
CASRPGAKETQYF TGCGCCAGCAGGCCCGGGGCCAAGGAGACCCAGTACTTC TRBJ2-5 TRBV5-1 - -